This TCR beta chain was observed in a study of blood T cell repertoires in COVID-19. Study-level background: Collection of acute and convalescent COVID-19 samples took place in the United States, Italy and Spain. In each case, the material was cDNA or gDNA derived from T cells, B-cell-depleted T cells, or PBMCs.

The V gene lost 0 bases and the J gene lost 0 bases, with 11 bases spanning the gap. The germline gives CDR1 SGHRS, CDR2 YFSETQ. The CDR3 has 16 residues. In the source study's methods: Amplification from reference gene primers served as the basis for estimated nucleated cell counts. Assay used: immunoSEQ multiplex PCR; TCRdb lists only in-frame clones, some missing. V and J calls and clone size are those listed in that table; D and trimming were worked out from the DNA. The sample carries under 85,000 clones, less than 90% recorded once. Sequenced sample: peripheral blood. This receptor was taken from a man aged 55 to 70 with active or convalescent COVID-19. The chain employs TRBV5-1 and TRBJ2-3, with D perhaps matching TRBD2 (6 bases). The DNA of the CDR3 is TGCGCCAGCAGCTTGGGTTCGGGGACTAGCACAGATACGCAGTATTTT. Its translation is CASSLGSGTSTDTQYF.